A single sample is the source of the 21 T cell receptor beta chains below, sequenced in a study of blood T cells in healthy people across ages. A second PCR, run for roughly 7 to 12 cycles, used a sample-barcoded 5' primer plus a J-beta primer mix. TCRdb reprocessed the 5' RACE reads via MiXCR and lists one record per CDR3 protein. Of over 600,000 distinct CDR3 sequences detected, just over 55% appear once; the ten largest clones hold under 30%. The specimen was blood. The receptors derive from a man aged 40-49 years in good health.

The J gene is TRBJ1-1, the V gene TRBV29-1, with D possibly matching TRBD1 (6 bases). Trimming removed 6 bases from V and 1 base from J, with 15 bases in between. Germline-derived CDR1 and CDR2 are SQVTM and ANQGSEA. The CDR3 has 14 amino acids. The CDR3 here is CSVRRTAQNTEAFF. The CDR3 nucleotides are TGCAGCGTAAGACGGACAGCTCAGAACACTGAAGCTTTCTTT.

The V call is TRBV25-1, the J call TRBJ2-3; 14 bases map to TRBD2. This CDR3 is built from 15 residues. Germline V gene lookup returns CDR1 MGHDK and CDR2 SYGVNS. With V trimmed by 8 bases and J by 3 bases, 4 bases remained unmatched. CDR3 nucleotide sequence: TGTGCCAGCGAAAGGACTAGCGGGAGGACAGATACGCAGTATTTT. Amino acids: CASERTSGRTDTQYF.

This chain links TRBV24-1 with TRBJ2-5; 9 positions match TRBD1. The germline gives CDR1 KGHDR, CDR2 SFDVKD. There are 18 residues in the CDR3. V lost 4 bases and J lost 5; bases outside the gene matches: 16. DNA of the CDR3: TGTGCCACCAGTGACCGACTAAAGGACAGGGGACTTAAGGAGACCCAGTACTTC. Protein product: CATSDRLKDRGLKETQYF.

V is TRBV27 and J is TRBJ1-4; perhaps TRBD1 as D (5 bases). The germline V and J ends were trimmed by 7 bases and 3 bases, with 24 bases remaining between them. Germline V lookup: CDR1 MNHEY, CDR2 SMNVEV (reference sequence). The CDR3 spans 18 residues. CDR3 sequence reads: CASTLGAPGTFPNEKLFF. The DNA for the CDR3 is TGTGCCAGCACCCTAGGGGCGCCCGGGACTTTTCCTAATGAAAAACTGTTTTTT.

This chain connects TRBV7-9 to TRBJ2-5, with 7 positions matching TRBD1. CDR1 and CDR2 from the germline V gene are SEHNR and FQNEAQ (reference sequence). This CDR3 region has 15 residues. Trimming took 7 bases from V and 2 from J; bases not matched to a gene: 10. The CDR3 loop reads CASTNPGTAQETQYF. In DNA form, the CDR3 reads TGTGCCAGCACCAACCCTGGGACAGCGCAAGAGACCCAGTACTTC.

The CDR3 sequence: CASSTEGGVGNSPLHF. DNA of the CDR3: TGTGCCAGCAGCACCGAAGGGGGTGTGGGTAATTCACCCCTCCACTTT. The chain carries TRBV9 and TRBJ1-6; TRBD1 might be the D (6 bases). Germline V gene sequence: CDR1 SGDLS, CDR2 YYNGEE. The CDR3 spans 16 residues. V was shortened by 4 bases and J by 6 bases, with 17 bases between the two germline ends.

The gene calls are TRBV10-2 and TRBJ2-5, with D possibly matching TRBD1 (5 bases). Germline V gene sequence: CDR1 WSHSY, CDR2 SAAADI. The CDR3 loop spans 14 amino acids. With 6 bases removed from V and 3 bases from J, the gap between germline ends came to 14 bases. The CDR3 loop is CASSPAGKEETQYF. Here the CDR3 DNA reads TGCGCCAGCAGCCCTGCAGGGAAAGAAGAGACCCAGTACTTC.

The rearrangement joins TRBV5-1 to TRBJ1-2; D might be TRBD1 (5 bases). The CDR3 totals 13 residues. The V end lost 4 bases, the J end lost 1 base, and 8 bases lay between the germline ends. Per germline, CDR1 SGHRS and CDR2 YFSETQ. CDR3 sequence: CASSEGYNYGYTF. Written as DNA, the CDR3 is TGCGCCAGCAGCGAGGGGTATAACTATGGCTACACCTTC.

This clonotype was seen only a few times. The rearrangement links TRBV24-1 to TRBJ1-1; no reliable D call. The V end lost 2 bases, the J end lost 1 base, and 4 bases lay between the germline ends. The CDR3 is made up of 13 amino acids. Germline lookup yields CDR1 KGHDR and CDR2 SFDVKD. The CDR3 loop is CATSDWANTEAFF. The CDR3 DNA sequence: TGTGCCACCAGTGATTGGGCGAACACTGAAGCTTTCTTT.

V usage is TRBV5-1 and J usage is TRBJ2-4; D possibly matches TRBD1 or TRBD2 (7 bases each). With the DNA end fitting TRBJ2-7 better, the J assignment may be wrong. The CDR3 has 17 residues. CDR1 and CDR2 (germline): SGHRS, YFSETQ. The CDR3, as DNA: TGCGCCAGCAGCTTTGGCGGGGGTTGGGACAGTCCCTACGAGCAGTACTTC. Residues: CASSFGGGWDSPYEQYF.

As to this clonotype: A read error may produce the germline difference seen at one junction end. The V call is TRBV29-1, the J call TRBJ1-5, with unresolved D. Germline V CDR1 and CDR2: SQVTM, ANQGSEA. The length of the CDR3 is 13 residues. The CDR3 nucleotides read TGCAGCGTTCAGTCCGATAGCAATCGGCCCCAGCATTTT. Translation: CSVQSDSNRPQHF.

This clonotype was seen a handful of times. The genes are TRBV29-1 and TRBJ1-2; D gene unclear. V was trimmed by 0 bases and J by 5 bases, leaving 10 bases between them. Germline V gene sequence: CDR1 SQVTM, CDR2 ANQGSEA. There are 13 residues in the CDR3. The CDR3 here is CSVEEGQRYGYTF. Here the CDR3 DNA reads TGCAGCGTTGAAGAGGGCCAGCGATATGGCTACACCTTC.

In its sample, this clonotype was seen a few times. V is TRBV7-2 and J is TRBJ2-1, with 7 nucleotides matching TRBD2. J gave up 5 bases and V 2 bases, and 12 bases lay outside the gene matches. This CDR3 comprises 17 residues. CDR1 is SGHTA, CDR2 FQGNSA, per germline. CDR3: CASSLSMGGPTNNEQFF. The CDR3 DNA follows: TGTGCCAGCAGCTTATCAATGGGAGGGCCTACCAACAATGAGCAGTTCTTC.

The chain is built from TRBV30 and TRBJ1-1; 10 bases line up with TRBD1. The CDR3 spans 21 residues. The V gene's germline CDR1 is GTSNPN and CDR2 SVGIG (reference sequence). The trim removed 2 bases at V and 2 bases at J, leaving 23 bases unmatched. The CDR3 bases are TGTGCCTGGAGTTATAACCTATTCGCCTTTGACAGGGGGCAGGAAAACACTGAAGCTTTCTTT. Amino acids: CAWSYNLFAFDRGQENTEAFF.

This clonotype occurred many times. V usage is TRBV12-3 or TRBV12-4 and J usage is TRBJ2-7; D perhaps matches TRBD2 (5 bases). V lost 5 bases to trimming and J lost 3 bases, with 8 bases between them. CDR3 length: 12 residues. CDR3 in amino acids: CASSQGSYEQYF. CDR3 nucleotide sequence: TGTGCCAGCAGTCAAGGGAGCTACGAGCAGTACTTC.

This clonotype has more than one count but fewer than ten. The chain recombines TRBV20-1 with TRBJ1-4; the match to TRBD1 covers 8 bases. Germline CDR1 and CDR2: DFQATT and SNEGSKA (reference sequence). J gave up 7 bases and V 5 bases, and 6 bases lay outside the gene matches. The CDR3 has 13 residues. The CDR3: CSAPKDRAEKLFF. The CDR3 bases are TGCAGTGCTCCTAAGGACAGGGCTGAAAAACTGTTTTTT.

The chain carries TRBV5-1 and TRBJ1-1, with D hard to call. CDR1 is SGHRS and CDR2 is YFSETQ in the germline V gene. V lost 4 bases and J 1 base, leaving 8 bases between the germline ends. CDR3 size: 13 residues. The CDR3 DNA reads TGCGCCAGCAGCCTACAAGCGAACACTGAAGCTTTCTTT. This codes for CASSLQANTEAFF.

CDR3 region: CASSLSRHAGELFF. CDR3 nucleotides: TGTGCCAGCAGCTTAAGTCGGCACGCCGGGGAGCTGTTTTTT. V usage is TRBV7-3 and J usage is TRBJ2-2; D unclear. The CDR3 has 14 amino acids. The germline V gene encodes CDR1 SGHTA and CDR2 FQGTGA. The V and J ends lost 1 base and 6 bases respectively, with 9 bases between them.

V usage is TRBV21-1 and J usage is TRBJ2-3; TRBD1 was called by the table and not checked on the DNA. TRBV21-1 is described as a pseudogene. This CDR3 contains 13 residues. The CDR3 DNA reads as TGTGCCAGAACGGGACAAAGCACAGATACGCAGTATTTT. It specifies CARTGQSTDTQYF.

The count of this clonotype is one. V gene TRBV6-2 or TRBV6-3 combines with J gene TRBJ1-1; no clear D. V was shortened by 0 bases and J by 6 bases, with 14 bases between the two germline ends. Germline assignment: CDR1 MNHEY and CDR2 SVGEGT. The CDR3 totals 15 residues. CDR3 sequence: CASSYSPTSAAEAFF. The CDR3 DNA is TGTGCCAGCAGTTACTCGCCCACTTCAGCGGCTGAAGCTTTCTTT.

This clonotype was seen a handful of times. V usage is TRBV29-1 and J usage is TRBJ2-1; 11 bases fit TRBD1. The CDR3 extends over 15 amino acids. V was pared by 7 bases and J by 5 bases, with 10 bases of the junction left unmatched. The germline gives CDR1 SQVTM, CDR2 ANQGSEA. CDR3: CSARRTGGSDNEQFF. The CDR3 DNA follows: TGCAGCGCCCGCCGGACAGGGGGCTCGGACAATGAGCAGTTCTTC.